These 9 T cell receptor beta chains were all obtained from the same sample, sequenced in a study of T cell responses to AZD1222 COVID-19 vaccine. Sequencing was performed with immunoSEQ multiplex PCR; in TCRdb, only in-frame clones are kept and a portion is missing. This sample has 90,000 to 150,000 clones, with about 89% found just once. This material consisted of peripheral blood, taken on day 0 of AZD1222 vaccination. These receptors came from an adult in good health.

The chain links TRBV12-3 or TRBV12-4 to TRBJ1-1, with 9 positions matching TRBD1. After removal of 8 bases from V and 3 bases from J, the junction contained 4 bases not matched to a gene. The CDR3 length is 13 residues. The CDR3 loop is CASGDRVHTEAFF. The CDR3, as DNA: TGTGCCAGCGGGGACAGGGTTCACACTGAAGCTTTCTTT.

The V gene is TRBV30, the J gene TRBJ1-1; a possible D gene is TRBD1 (5 bases). The CDR3 consists of 12 residues. Trimming stripped 1 base from V and 5 bases from J, with 8 bases between. From germline, CDR1 is GTSNPN and CDR2 SVGIG (reference sequence). The CDR3 region is CAWSGQGTEAFF. For the CDR3, the DNA is TGTGCCTGGAGTGGGCAGGGAACTGAAGCTTTCTTT.

The V call is TRBV7-9, the J call TRBJ1-4, with D unclear. The CDR3 is made up of 13 amino acids. V dropped 1 base and J dropped 5 bases, with 5 bases sitting between them. Germline lookup yields CDR1 SEHNR and CDR2 FQNEAQ (reference sequence). The CDR3 protein is CASSLVGNEKLFF. The CDR3 DNA follows: TGTGCCAGCAGCTTAGTCGGGAATGAAAAACTGTTTTTT.

This chain uses TRBV7-3 with TRBJ1-3, with unresolved D. The CDR3 runs to 15 residues. Trimming pared 4 bases from V and 0 bases from J, leaving 10 bases between. The germline CDR1 and CDR2 sequences are SGHTA and FQGTGA. Here the CDR3 DNA reads TGTGCCAGCAGCTATTCCCCCAGCTCTGGAAACACCATATATTTT. Translating it yields CASSYSPSSGNTIYF.

The chain recombines TRBV12-3 or TRBV12-4 with TRBJ2-3, with a possible D match to TRBD2 (5 bases). The V and J ends lost 6 bases and 3 bases respectively, with 10 bases between them. This CDR3 has 13 residues. CDR3 sequence: CASRRTGTDTQYF. CDR3 nucleotide sequence: TGTGCCAGCAGACGAACGGGGACAGATACGCAGTATTTT.

V and J are TRBV5-1 and TRBJ1-1, with D unresolved. Trimming took off 1 base at V and 1 base at J, with 5 bases between the two ends. This CDR3 is built from 13 residues. Germline V CDR1 and CDR2: SGHRS, YFSETQ. CDR3 in DNA: TGCGCCAGCAGCTTGTCCCAGAACACTGAAGCTTTCTTT. This encodes CASSLSQNTEAFF.

The chain recombines TRBV2 with TRBJ1-5; D is unclear. The germline gives CDR1 SNHLY, CDR2 FYNNEI. The V end lost 4 bases, the J end lost 4 bases, and 8 bases lay between the germline ends. The CDR3 runs to 13 residues. DNA for the CDR3: TGTGCCAGCAGTGGGGAAGGGAATCAGCCCCAGCATTTT. Translation: CASSGEGNQPQHF.

The chain is built from TRBV7-3 and TRBJ1-2; 8 bases are shared with TRBD1. Germline CDR1 and CDR2: SGHTA and FQGTGA. The J segment lost 6 bases and the V segment lost 4 bases, leaving 7 bases of the junction unmatched. The CDR3 covers 14 residues. The DNA for the CDR3 is TGTGCCAGCAGCTCCAGACAGGGGAGCCATGGCTACACCTTC. As protein: CASSSRQGSHGYTF.

The chain carries TRBV19 and TRBJ2-7, with D tentatively TRBD1 or TRBD2 (6 bases each). V lost 7 bases and J lost 6, with 19 bases in between. The CDR3 is 14 residues long. The germline CDR1 and CDR2 sequences are LNHDA and SQIVND (reference sequence). The CDR3 loop is CASTTILGGAEQYF. Here the CDR3 DNA reads TGTGCCAGTACTACGATACTGGGGGGCGCCGAGCAGTACTTC.